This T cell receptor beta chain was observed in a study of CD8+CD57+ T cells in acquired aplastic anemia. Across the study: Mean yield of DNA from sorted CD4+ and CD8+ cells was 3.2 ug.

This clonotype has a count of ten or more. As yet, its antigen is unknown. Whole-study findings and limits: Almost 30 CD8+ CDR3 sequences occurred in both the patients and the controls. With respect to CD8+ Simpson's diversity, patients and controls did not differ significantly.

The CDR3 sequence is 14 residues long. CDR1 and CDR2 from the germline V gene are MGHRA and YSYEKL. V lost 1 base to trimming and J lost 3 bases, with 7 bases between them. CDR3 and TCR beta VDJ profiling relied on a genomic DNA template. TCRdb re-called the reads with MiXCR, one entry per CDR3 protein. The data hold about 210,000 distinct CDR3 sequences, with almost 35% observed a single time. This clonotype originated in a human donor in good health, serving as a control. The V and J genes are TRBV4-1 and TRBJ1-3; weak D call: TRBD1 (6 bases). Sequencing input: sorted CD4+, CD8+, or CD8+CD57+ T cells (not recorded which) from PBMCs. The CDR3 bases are TGCGCCAGCAGCCAAGCAGGGGTTGGAAACACCATATATTTT. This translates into CASSQAGVGNTIYF.